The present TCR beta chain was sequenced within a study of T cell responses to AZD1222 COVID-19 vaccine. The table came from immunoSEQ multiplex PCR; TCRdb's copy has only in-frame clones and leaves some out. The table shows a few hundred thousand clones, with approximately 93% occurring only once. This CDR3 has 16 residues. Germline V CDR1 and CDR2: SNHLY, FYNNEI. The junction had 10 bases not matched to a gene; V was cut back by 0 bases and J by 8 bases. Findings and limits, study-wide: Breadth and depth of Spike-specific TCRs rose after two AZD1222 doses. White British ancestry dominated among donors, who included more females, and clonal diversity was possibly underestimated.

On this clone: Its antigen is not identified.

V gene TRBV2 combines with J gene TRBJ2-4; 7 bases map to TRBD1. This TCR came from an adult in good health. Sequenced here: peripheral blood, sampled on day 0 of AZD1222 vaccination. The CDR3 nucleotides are TGTGCCAGCAGTGAAGCGCTTCGACAGGGACGGGACATTCAGTACTTC. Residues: CASSEALRQGRDIQYF.